The 23 T cell receptor beta chains below come from one sample, sequenced in a study of shared clonotypes between healthy human individuals. Positively selected for CCR7, the CD45RO-negative cells used as naive CD8 cells excluded terminally differentiated effector memory CD45RA+ cells. TCRdb keeps only in-frame clones here, not all; method: immunoSEQ multiplex PCR. The sample comprises about 1.9 million clones, over 85% of which are singletons, and about 1.6% rests with the top ten. The sequenced sample consisted of naive CD8+ T cells from PBMCs. All receptors come from a man aged 18 to 30 in good health. Some clones in this sample may be carry-over from other donors' samples.

The V call is TRBV7-9, the J call TRBJ1-2, with D possibly matching TRBD1 (5 bases). V was pared by 5 bases and J by 4 bases, with 20 bases between. The CDR3 totals 16 residues. Per germline, CDR1 SEHNR and CDR2 FQNEAQ (reference sequence). This chain's CDR3 is CASSPVSGPTFYGYTF. The CDR3 coding sequence is TGTGCCAGCAGCCCGGTATCAGGGCCGACCTTCTATGGCTACACCTTC.

This chain links TRBV2 with TRBJ1-2; D is undetermined. The V gene's germline CDR1 is SNHLY and CDR2 FYNNEI. The length of the CDR3 is 13 residues. Trimming shortened V by 8 bases and J by 4 bases, and 14 bases separated the two germline ends. CDR3 DNA sequence: TGTGCCAGCCAGTCACTATCCGTCTATGGCTACACCTTC. The encoded protein is CASQSLSVYGYTF.

The chain combines TRBV27 with TRBJ2-2; 8 bases are shared with TRBD1. The CDR3 sequence is 16 residues long. With V trimmed by 2 bases and J by 1 base, 3 bases remained unmatched. Germline CDR1 and CDR2: MNHEY and SMNVEV (reference sequence). CDR3 region: CASSLATGVNTGELFF. The CDR3 DNA reads TGTGCCAGCAGTTTAGCGACAGGGGTGAACACCGGGGAGCTGTTTTTT.

Note on this clone: Within the sample, other DNA sequences also encode this same CDR3. This chain connects TRBV5-1 to TRBJ2-7, with D perhaps matching TRBD1 or TRBD2 (5 bases each). Germline V gene data show CDR1 as SGHRS and CDR2 as YFSETQ. CDR3 size: 13 residues. V lost 2 bases to trimming and J lost 4 bases, with 10 bases between them. DNA for the CDR3: TGCGCCAGCAGCTTCGGGGCAGGGTACGAGCAGTACTTC. Translated: CASSFGAGYEQYF.

V and J are TRBV28 and TRBJ2-1; 10 bases align to TRBD2. The germline V gene encodes CDR1 MDHEN and CDR2 SYDVKM. This CDR3 comprises 15 residues. V lost 3 bases, J lost 9 bases, and 8 bases stayed unmatched. The CDR3 region has the DNA TGTGCCAGCAGTTTCCATAGCGGGAGGTCAGGTGAGCAGTTCTTC. Translating gives CASSFHSGRSGEQFF.

This clone was seen only a few times. The J gene is TRBJ1-5, the V gene TRBV10-3, with D possibly matching TRBD1 (5 bases). V lost 3 bases to trimming and J lost 7 bases, with 13 bases between them. CDR1 is ENHRY and CDR2 is SYGVKD in the germline V gene. The CDR3 is 14 residues long. The CDR3 loop is CAISDPGVRQPQHF. DNA of the CDR3: TGTGCCATCAGTGACCCGGGGGTCAGGCAGCCCCAGCATTTT.

CDR3 nucleotides: TGTGCCAGCAGCCAGACAGTCACTAACTATGGCTACACCTTC. This codes for CASSQTVTNYGYTF. This rearrangement joins TRBV27 to TRBJ1-2, with a weak D call TRBD1 (5 bases). Trimming took 6 bases from V and 0 from J, leaving 11 bases between them. Germline assignment: CDR1 MNHEY and CDR2 SMNVEV (reference sequence). CDR3 length: 14 residues.

This clone was recorded only once. The chain uses TRBV4-2 and TRBJ2-7; TRBD2 matches at 11 bases. Trimming took 2 bases from V and 6 from J; bases not matched to a gene: 6. Germline values: CDR1 LGHNA, CDR2 YNFKEQ. The CDR3 runs 15 residues. The CDR3 is CASSQKPTSGSEQYF. DNA for the CDR3: TGTGCCAGCAGCCAAAAACCAACTAGCGGGAGCGAGCAGTACTTC.

The CDR3 protein is CASSMAGNTYEQYF. CDR3 nucleotides: TGTGCCAGCAGCATGGCCGGGAACACCTACGAGCAGTACTTC. V and J are TRBV7-9 and TRBJ2-7; D may be TRBD2 (5 bases). Deletions cut 5 bases from V and 2 bases from J, with 13 bases between. The CDR3 sequence is 14 residues long. Germline V gene lookup returns CDR1 SEHNR and CDR2 FQNEAQ (reference sequence). The variable domain in full, completed from reference TRBV7-9 and TRBJ2-7, reads DTGVSQNPRHKITKRGQNVTFRCDPISEHNRLYWYRQTLGQGPEFLTYFQNEAQLEKSRLLSDRFSAERPKGSFSTLEIQRTEQGDSAMYLCASSMAGNTYEQYFGPGTRLTVT.

This chain joins TRBV19 and TRBJ2-1, with 9 bases lining up with TRBD2. The CDR3 spans 16 residues. Germline V CDR1 and CDR2: LNHDA, SQIVND (reference sequence). Trimming cost V 3 bases and J 2 bases; bases outside gene matches: 5. The CDR3 nucleotides are TGTGCCAGTAGTATCTATAGCGGGAGTACCTACAATGAGCAGTTCTTC. It specifies CASSIYSGSTYNEQFF.

The chain couples TRBV30 to TRBJ2-7; TRBD1 might be the D (6 bases). CDR1 is GTSNPN, CDR2 SVGIG, per germline (reference sequence). The CDR3 sequence is 12 residues long. With 4 bases removed from V and 3 bases from J, the gap between germline ends came to 10 bases. CDR3 in amino acids: CAWTDRFYEQYF. The CDR3 coding sequence is TGTGCCTGGACGGACAGATTCTACGAGCAGTACTTC.

J is TRBJ2-1 and V is TRBV30; D remains ambiguous. Between the trimmed V and J ends, which lost 1 base and 2 bases, there was a span of 12 bases. Germline CDR1 reads GTSNPN; CDR2 reads SVGIG (reference sequence). This CDR3 has 15 amino acids. CDR3 DNA sequence: TGTGCCTGGAGTGGAAGAGAGGATCCCTACAATGAGCAGTTCTTC. This sequence encodes CAWSGREDPYNEQFF. Complete variable domain (other parts from reference TRBV30 and TRBJ2-1): SQTIHQWPATLVQPVGSPLSLECTVEGTSNPNLYWYRQAAGRGLQLLFYSVGIGQISSEVPQNLSASRPQDRQFILSSKKLLLSDSGFYLCAWSGREDPYNEQFFGPGTRLTVL.

This clone was seen only a few times. The sample contains more than one DNA sequence encoding this CDR3. The gene calls are TRBV9 and TRBJ2-1; D possibly corresponds to TRBD2 (5 bases). The CDR3 loop spans 12 amino acids. V shed 0 bases and J shed 7 bases, with 5 bases lying between them. Germline loops: CDR1 SGDLS, CDR2 YYNGEE. CDR3 nucleotides: TGTGCCAGCAGCGTAGCGGGGAATGAGCAGTTCTTC. Protein sequence: CASSVAGNEQFF. The full variable domain, rest sourced from reference TRBV9 and TRBJ2-1, is DSGVTQTPKHLITATGQRVTLRCSPRSGDLSVYWYQQSLDQGLQFLIQYYNGEERAKGNILERFSAQQFPDLHSELNLSSLELGDSALYFCASSVAGNEQFFGPGTRLTVL.

This rearrangement joins TRBV2 to TRBJ2-3; the D gene is possibly TRBD2 (5 bases). The ends were cut back, 1 base at V and 2 bases at J, with 10 bases in the middle. The V gene's germline CDR1 is SNHLY and CDR2 FYNNEI. This CDR3 has 15 amino acids. CDR3: CASSEGASPTDTQYF. DNA of the CDR3: TGTGCCAGCAGTGAAGGGGCTAGCCCCACAGATACGCAGTATTTT.

The V call is TRBV10-3, the J call TRBJ1-1; 9 nucleotides agree with TRBD1. CDR3 length: 15 amino acids. J lost 5 bases, V lost 2 bases, and 6 bases had no gene match. The germline V gene encodes CDR1 ENHRY and CDR2 SYGVKD. DNA of the CDR3: TGTGCCATCAGTGAGGGGGGACAGGGCTGGACTGAAGCTTTCTTT. The encoded protein is CAISEGGQGWTEAFF.

This clone was seen a single time. The chain joins TRBV28 to TRBJ2-3; TRBD1 agrees at 7 bases. The length of the CDR3 is 14 residues. The germline V gene has CDR1 MDHEN and CDR2 SYDVKM. The V gene end was trimmed by 7 bases and the J gene end by 0 bases; junction bases not matched to a gene: 4. CDR3 coding DNA: TGTGCCAGCAAGGGGGCAGCTAGCACAGATACGCAGTATTTT. Translating it yields CASKGAASTDTQYF.

J is TRBJ2-7 and V is TRBV5-6; D remains unclear. V was clipped by 4 bases and J by 2 bases, with 4 bases between them. Looked up from germline, CDR1 is SGHDT and CDR2 is YYEEEE. The CDR3 spans 11 residues. CDR3 loop: CASSLPYEQYF. CDR3 sequence (DNA): TGTGCCAGCAGCCTCCCCTACGAGCAGTACTTC.

The chain combines TRBV19 with TRBJ2-7; 11 bases match TRBD1. Looked up from germline, CDR1 is LNHDA and CDR2 is SQIVND (reference sequence). V shed 4 bases, J shed 1 base, and the junction held 6 bases outside the gene matches. The CDR3 sequence is 16 residues long. CDR3 protein: CASSRTGGTPSYEQYF. For the CDR3, the DNA is TGTGCCAGTAGTAGGACAGGGGGCACTCCTTCCTACGAGCAGTACTTC.

The chain joins TRBV19 to TRBJ2-1, with D perhaps TRBD2 (5 bases). The CDR3 loop spans 16 amino acids. Trimming removed 1 base at V and 2 bases at J, with 12 bases between. CDR1 and CDR2 (germline): LNHDA, SQIVND (reference sequence). The chain's CDR3 is CASSIGRRTPYNEQFF. The CDR3 coding sequence is TGTGCCAGTAGTATAGGGCGGAGGACCCCCTACAATGAGCAGTTCTTC.

This rearrangement joins TRBV19 to TRBJ1-1, with no clear D. The CDR3 consists of 14 residues. CDR1 is LNHDA and CDR2 is SQIVND in the germline V gene (reference sequence). V gave up 5 bases and J gave up 1 base, with 11 bases separating them. This CDR3 is CASSLSGPNTEAFF. The CDR3, as DNA: TGTGCCAGTAGTCTTTCCGGGCCGAACACTGAAGCTTTCTTT.

This clone was recorded only once. The CDR3 loop is CASREPGTTEAFF. In nucleotides, the CDR3 is TGTGCCAGCAGAGAACCAGGGACCACTGAAGCTTTCTTT. The V and J genes are TRBV25-1 and TRBJ1-1; TRBD1 is a possible D gene (5 bases). Germline-derived CDR1 and CDR2 are MGHDK and SYGVNS. V gave up 6 bases and J gave up 4 bases, with 12 bases separating them. The CDR3 is 13 amino acids. Complete variable domain (other parts from reference TRBV25-1 and TRBJ1-1): EADIYQTPRYLVIGTGKKITLECSQTMGHDKMYWYQQDPGMELHLIHYSYGVNSTEKGDLSSESTVSRIRTEHFPLTLESARPSHTSQYLCASREPGTTEAFFGQGTRLTVV.

The chain is built from TRBV4-1 and TRBJ1-4; no clear D. This CDR3 comprises 14 residues. V was pared by 3 bases and J by 6 bases, with 11 bases between. Germline CDR1 and CDR2: MGHRA and YSYEKL. The CDR3 loop reads CASSQGADHEKLFF. DNA of the CDR3: TGCGCCAGCAGCCAGGGCGCAGATCATGAAAAACTGTTTTTT.

The rearrangement joins TRBV5-6 to TRBJ2-7; either TRBD1 or TRBD2 may supply D (5 bases each). V was pared by 4 bases and J by 4 bases, with 12 bases between. Germline assignment: CDR1 SGHDT and CDR2 YYEEEE. CDR3 length: 13 residues. CDR3 bases: TGTGCCAGCAGCCCCGGGACGGCTTACGAGCAGTACTTC. Translation gives CASSPGTAYEQYF.